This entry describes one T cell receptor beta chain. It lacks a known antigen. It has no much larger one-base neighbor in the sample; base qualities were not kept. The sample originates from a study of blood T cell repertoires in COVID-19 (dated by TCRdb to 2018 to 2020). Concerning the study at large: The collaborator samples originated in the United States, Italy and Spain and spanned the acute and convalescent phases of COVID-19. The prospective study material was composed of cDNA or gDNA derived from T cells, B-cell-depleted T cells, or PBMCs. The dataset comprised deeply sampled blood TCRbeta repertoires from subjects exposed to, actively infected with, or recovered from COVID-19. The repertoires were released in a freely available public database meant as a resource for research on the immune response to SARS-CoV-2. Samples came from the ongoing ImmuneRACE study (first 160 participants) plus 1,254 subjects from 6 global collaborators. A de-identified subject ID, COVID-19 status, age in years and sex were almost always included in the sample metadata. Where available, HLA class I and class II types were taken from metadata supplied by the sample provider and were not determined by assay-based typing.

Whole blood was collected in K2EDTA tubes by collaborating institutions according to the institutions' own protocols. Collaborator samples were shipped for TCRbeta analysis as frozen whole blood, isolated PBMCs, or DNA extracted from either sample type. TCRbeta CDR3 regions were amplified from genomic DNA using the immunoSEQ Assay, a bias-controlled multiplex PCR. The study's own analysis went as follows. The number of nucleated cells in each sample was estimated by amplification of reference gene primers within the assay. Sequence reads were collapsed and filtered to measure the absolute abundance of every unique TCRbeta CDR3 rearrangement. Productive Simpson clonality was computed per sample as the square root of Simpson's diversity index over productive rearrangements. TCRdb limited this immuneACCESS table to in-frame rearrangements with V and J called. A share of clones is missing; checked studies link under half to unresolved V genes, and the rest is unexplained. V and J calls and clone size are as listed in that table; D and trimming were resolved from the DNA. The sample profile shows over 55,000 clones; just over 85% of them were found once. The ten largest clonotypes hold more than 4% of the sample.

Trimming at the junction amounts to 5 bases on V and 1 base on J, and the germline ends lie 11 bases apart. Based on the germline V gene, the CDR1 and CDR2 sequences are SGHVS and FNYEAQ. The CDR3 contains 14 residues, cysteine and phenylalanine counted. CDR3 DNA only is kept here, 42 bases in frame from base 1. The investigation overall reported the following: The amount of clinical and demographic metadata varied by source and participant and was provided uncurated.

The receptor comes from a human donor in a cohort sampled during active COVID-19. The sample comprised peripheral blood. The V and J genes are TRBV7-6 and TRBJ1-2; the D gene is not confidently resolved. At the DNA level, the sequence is TGTGCCAGCAGCCCCCTAAGTTTTAACTATGGCTACACCTTC. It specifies CASSPLSFNYGYTF.